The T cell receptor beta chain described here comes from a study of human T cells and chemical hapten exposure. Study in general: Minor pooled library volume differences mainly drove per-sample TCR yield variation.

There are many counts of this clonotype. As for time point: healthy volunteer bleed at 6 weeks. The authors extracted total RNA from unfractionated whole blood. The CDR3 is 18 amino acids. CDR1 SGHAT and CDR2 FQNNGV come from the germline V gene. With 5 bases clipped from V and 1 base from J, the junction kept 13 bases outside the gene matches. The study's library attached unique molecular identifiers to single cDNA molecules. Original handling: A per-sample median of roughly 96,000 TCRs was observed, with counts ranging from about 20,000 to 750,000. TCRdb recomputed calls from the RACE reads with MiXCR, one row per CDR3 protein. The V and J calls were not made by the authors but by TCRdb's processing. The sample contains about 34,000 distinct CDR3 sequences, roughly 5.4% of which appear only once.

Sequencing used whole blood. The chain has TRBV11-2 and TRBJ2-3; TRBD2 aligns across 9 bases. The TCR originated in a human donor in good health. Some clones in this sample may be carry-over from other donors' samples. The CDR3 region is CASSLTTVSGGGTDTQYF. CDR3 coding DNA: TGTGCCAGCAGCCTGACGACCGTTAGCGGGGGCGGCACAGATACGCAGTATTTT.